The subject of this entry is one T cell receptor beta chain. In the source study's methods: The authors estimated nucleated cell counts from reference gene primer amplification. Repertoires were generated with immunoSEQ multiplex PCR, while TCRdb's copy carries only in-frame clones and drops some. V, J and clone size are those of that table, while D and trimming were read from the DNA. The sample lists under 350,000 clones; 85% were seen once. Germline V gene data show CDR1 as LNHNV and CDR2 as YYDKDF (reference sequence). There are 15 residues in the CDR3. V was trimmed by 0 bases and J by 4 bases, leaving 10 bases between them. The entry originates in a study of blood T cell repertoires in COVID-19. For the study at large: Sample material is recorded as cDNA or gDNA derived from T cells, B-cell-depleted T cells, or PBMCs.

The TCR sequence derives from a human donor in a cohort sampled during active COVID-19. Material: peripheral blood. The chain recombines TRBV15 with TRBJ1-3; no reliable D call. CDR3 sequence: CATSREREGGNTIYF. The DNA for the CDR3 is TGTGCCACCAGCAGAGAAAGGGAGGGAGGAAACACCATATATTTT.